The next 21 T cell receptor beta chains were all read from a single sample in a study of memory B cells and T cells in multiple sclerosis. The antigens these receptors bind are not known. After stimulus-free culture, autoproliferating CFSE-dim and non-proliferating CFSE-high T cells were sequenced separately. Replicate wells were pooled after 6 to 8 days of stimulus-free culture of around 54 million CFSE-labeled PBMCs. Measured with immunoSEQ multiplex PCR; TCRdb has only the in-frame clones, and not every one. Here the sample spans approximately 32,000 clones, 86% being singletons. Source material: PBMCs from blood kept in culture. The receptors originated from a human donor with multiple sclerosis.

This clone was seen just once. The chain links TRBV10-3 to TRBJ1-6; D is possibly TRBD1 (5 bases). The CDR3 extends over 13 amino acids. Germline V gives CDR1 ENHRY, CDR2 SYGVKD. Trimming cost V 6 bases and J 2 bases, with 5 bases left between them. The CDR3 DNA reads as TGTGCCATCAGGGACACCTATAATTCACCCCTCCACTTT. Translation gives CAIRDTYNSPLHF.

The CDR3, as DNA: TGTGCCAGCAGCTTAATGGACAATGAGCAGTTCTTC. Its translation: CASSLMDNEQFF. The chain carries TRBV11-2 and TRBJ2-1; D is unresolved. Per germline, CDR1 SGHAT and CDR2 FQNNGV. Trimming left V 2 bases short and J 5 bases short, with 4 bases between. The CDR3 loop spans 12 amino acids.

The chain is built from TRBV27 and TRBJ1-2; 9 bases align to TRBD1. With 5 bases clipped from V and 7 bases from J, the junction kept 17 bases outside the gene matches. There are 17 residues in the CDR3. Germline CDR1 MNHEY, CDR2 SMNVEV (reference sequence). As DNA, the CDR3 is TGTGCCAGCAGTCCGACCCGAACTCTAAGGACAGGGGCTGGCTACACCTTC. Amino acid sequence: CASSPTRTLRTGAGYTF.

This chain connects TRBV5-4 to TRBJ1-4; 7 nucleotides line up with TRBD1. CDR3 length: 15 residues. Germline lookup yields CDR1 SGHNT and CDR2 YYREEE (reference sequence). The V segment lost 0 bases and the J segment 8 bases; nucleotides outside the gene matches: 7. The CDR3, as DNA: TGTGCCAGCAGCTTGGGAGGGACAGTAAGAGAAAAACTGTTTTTT. Amino acids: CASSLGGTVREKLFF.

The rearrangement links TRBV4-1 to TRBJ2-7; possible D gene TRBD2, 5 bases. V lost 2 bases, J lost 4 bases, and 24 bases lay in between. Germline CDR1 reads MGHRA; CDR2 reads YSYEKL. This CDR3 region has 18 residues. CDR3 sequence: CASSQLHSPRAARYEQYF. The CDR3 bases are TGCGCCAGCAGCCAACTTCATTCCCCGCGGGCAGCCCGATACGAGCAGTACTTC.

V and J are TRBV18 and TRBJ2-3; no clear D gene. CDR1 is KGHSH and CDR2 is LQKENI in the germline V gene. V lost 2 bases, J lost 0 bases, and 12 bases lay in between. The CDR3 sequence is 16 residues long. CDR3 loop: CASSPMATVSTDTQYF. In DNA, the CDR3 is TGTGCCAGCTCACCAATGGCGACGGTTAGCACAGATACGCAGTATTTT.

The CDR3 sequence: CASGFMNTEAFF. Here the CDR3 DNA reads TGTGCCAGCGGCTTCATGAACACTGAAGCTTTCTTT. This sequence joins TRBV6-1 and TRBJ1-1; D ambiguous. Germline values: CDR1 MNHNS, CDR2 SASEGT. V lost 8 bases and J lost 0, with 7 bases in between. This CDR3 is 12 amino acids long.

This chain links TRBV6-6 with TRBJ2-7; TRBD2 matches at 12 bases. This CDR3 comprises 15 residues. The V gene end was trimmed by 6 bases and the J gene end by 4 bases; junction bases not matched to a gene: 7. Germline V gene data show CDR1 as MNHNY and CDR2 as SVGAGI (reference sequence). CDR3 amino acids: CASRGLAGVRYEQYF. The CDR3 DNA reads as TGTGCCAGCAGGGGACTAGCGGGCGTAAGATACGAGCAGTACTTC.

Only a few counts were recorded for this clone. For the CDR3, the DNA is TGTGCCAGCAGTTTAATGTATGGCTACACCTTC. This sequence encodes CASSLMYGYTF. V usage is TRBV28 and J usage is TRBJ1-2; D is uncertain. Deletions cut 2 bases from V and 5 bases from J, with 3 bases between. The CDR3 runs 11 residues. Germline V CDR1 and CDR2: MDHEN, SYDVKM.

The chain employs TRBV10-3 and TRBJ2-1; D call uncertain. The CDR3 runs to 11 residues. CDR1 is ENHRY and CDR2 is SYGVKD in the germline V gene. Deletions cut 2 bases from V and 5 bases from J, with 1 base between. CDR3 nucleotides: TGTGCCATCAGTGAGAACAATGAGCAGTTCTTC. Amino acid sequence: CAISENNEQFF.

The V gene is TRBV6-5, the J gene TRBJ2-7, with D unclear. CDR1 and CDR2 from the germline V gene are MNHEY and SVGAGI. The CDR3 has 11 amino acids. V lost 6 bases, J lost 4 bases, and 7 bases lay in between. CDR3 region: CASRSSYEQYF. CDR3 coding DNA: TGTGCCAGCAGATCTAGTTACGAGCAGTACTTC.

The CDR3 region has the DNA TGTGCCAGCAGCTTGGCCTACGGGGAGCTGTTTTTT. Residues: CASSLAYGELFF. J is TRBJ2-2 and V is TRBV5-8, with D unclear. V lost 0 bases and J lost 7, with 4 bases in between. CDR1 and CDR2 from the germline V gene are SGHTS and YDEGEE. The length of the CDR3 is 12 residues.

V and J are TRBV25-1 and TRBJ2-7; D unresolved. V was trimmed by 3 bases and J by 6 bases, leaving 12 bases between them. Germline assignment: CDR1 MGHDK and CDR2 SYGVNS. There are 13 residues in the CDR3. This CDR3 reads CASSEHQVGEQYF. The CDR3 DNA reads TGTGCCAGCAGTGAGCACCAGGTTGGCGAGCAGTACTTC.

The table lists this clone with a count of one. The V call is TRBV28, the J call TRBJ1-1, with 8 bases that match TRBD1. This CDR3 region has 15 residues. With V trimmed by 5 bases and J by 1 base, 6 bases remained unmatched. Looked up from germline, CDR1 is MDHEN and CDR2 is SYDVKM. The CDR3 DNA follows: TGTGCCAGCAGTGTGGACAGGGAAACGAACACTGAAGCTTTCTTT. Amino acid sequence: CASSVDRETNTEAFF.

The chain carries TRBV6-1 and TRBJ1-4, with D perhaps TRBD1 (6 bases). The CDR3 has 16 residues. CDR1 MNHNS and CDR2 SASEGT come from the germline V gene. Deletions cut 3 bases from V and 0 bases from J, with 11 bases between. The CDR3 spells CASSEIGQPTNEKLFF. CDR3 nucleotides: TGTGCCAGCAGTGAGATAGGACAGCCAACTAATGAAAAACTGTTTTTT.

The chain recombines TRBV18 with TRBJ2-3; a weak D match, TRBD1 (6 bases). The CDR3 loop spans 12 amino acids. CDR1 and CDR2 (germline): KGHSH, LQKENI. Between the trimmed V and J ends, which lost 2 bases and 8 bases, there was a span of 8 bases. The CDR3 nucleotides are TGTGCCAGCTCACCAGGGGGCATTACGCAGTATTTT. This sequence encodes CASSPGGITQYF.

The chain has TRBV4-1 and TRBJ2-7, with D possibly being TRBD2 (7 bases). Germline assignment: CDR1 MGHRA and CDR2 YSYEKL. The CDR3 extends over 16 amino acids. Trimming shortened V by 0 bases and J by 5 bases, and 17 bases separated the two germline ends. The chain's CDR3 is CASSQDMWGGLNEQYF. The DNA for the CDR3 is TGCGCCAGCAGCCAAGATATGTGGGGGGGCCTGAACGAGCAGTACTTC.

This clone was found a few times. V usage is TRBV10-2 and J usage is TRBJ1-3; D gene uncertain. Trimming stripped 3 bases from V and 2 bases from J, with 11 bases between. Per the germline V gene, CDR1 is WSHSY and CDR2 is SAAADI. The CDR3 is 15 residues long. CDR3 amino acids: CASSETRFTGNTIYF. In DNA form, the CDR3 reads TGCGCCAGCAGTGAAACGAGGTTCACTGGAAACACCATATATTTT.

The chain employs TRBV7-3 and TRBJ2-3; D uncertain. Germline CDR1 SGHTA, CDR2 FQGTGA. The CDR3 has 13 residues. Trimming pared 4 bases from V and 0 bases from J, leaving 5 bases between. The CDR3 spells CASSSPSTDTQYF. Here the CDR3 DNA reads TGTGCCAGCAGCTCCCCTAGCACAGATACGCAGTATTTT. Full variable domain (rest looked up from reference TRBV7-3 and TRBJ2-3): GAGVSQTPSNKVTEKGKYVELRCDPISGHTALYWYRQSLGQGPEFLIYFQGTGAADDSGLPNDRFFAVRPEGSVSTLKIQRTERGDSAVYLCASSSPSTDTQYFGPGTRLTVL.

The chain has TRBV5-1 and TRBJ2-1; 9 positions match TRBD1. There are 15 residues in the CDR3. The J segment lost 1 base and the V segment lost 2 bases, leaving 1 base of the junction unmatched. Germline V CDR1 and CDR2: SGHRS, YFSETQ. CDR3 protein: CASSFGTGSYNEQFF. The CDR3, as DNA: TGCGCCAGCAGCTTCGGGACAGGGTCCTACAATGAGCAGTTCTTC. Drawing the rest from reference TRBV5-1 and TRBJ2-1, the complete variable domain is KAGVTQTPRYLIKTRGQQVTLSCSPISGHRSVSWYQQTPGQGLQFLFEYFSETQRNKGNFPGRFSGRQFSNSRSEMNVSTLELGDSALYLCASSFGTGSYNEQFFGPGTRLTVL.

This rearrangement joins TRBV5-1 to TRBJ2-6; D tentatively reads TRBD1 or TRBD2 (5 bases each). This CDR3 spans 16 amino acids. The V gene's germline CDR1 is SGHRS and CDR2 YFSETQ. The ends were cut back, 7 bases at V and 0 bases at J, with 14 bases in the middle. CDR3 protein: CASGHGAVSGANVLTF. Written as DNA, the CDR3 is TGCGCCAGCGGACACGGGGCGGTCTCTGGGGCCAACGTCCTGACTTTC.